This T cell receptor beta chain was obtained from a study of post-analysis software for immune sequencing data (dated by TCRdb to about 2015). Study-level background: Disease courses on record covered relapsing-remitting, secondary progressive and progressive-relapsing multiple sclerosis, though some patients had no subtype annotation. The patient repertoires were set against around eleven previously published healthy control repertoires from donors whose ages ranged from roughly 6 to 27 years. A subset of samples was prepared in parallel using single-end sample barcoding, then pooled and co-amplified after Illumina adapter ligation. Study-wide findings and limitations: Direct clustering with F measure revealed strong co-clustering of samples prepared in the same batch, which led to a batch-effect correction. The multiple sclerosis patient group was slightly younger than the control group. Significantly higher frequencies in patients than in controls were found for five TRBV segments, including TRBV5-6, TRBV5-1 and TRBV20-1. Multiple sclerosis patients had significantly lower normalized Chao1 diversity than controls, a result that suggests substantial peripheral T-cell clonal expansion.

For CDR1 and CDR2, the germline V gene lists KGHSH and LQKENI. Taken from cysteine to phenylalanine, the CDR3 has 15 residues. Only the CDR3 DNA is retained, 45 bases long and in frame from the first base. V and J lose 1 base and 0 bases, and a span of 10 bases separates them. This clonotype showed up just a few times. Its antigen is currently not known. Nothing much larger sits one base from this clone, and base qualities are not available. To demonstrate the VDJtools post-analysis software, the study profiled TCR beta repertoires from the peripheral blood of about a dozen young patients with multiple sclerosis. The multiple sclerosis patients were children and adolescents between roughly 6 and 16 years of age. Library preparation used PCR. Sequencing took place on an Illumina HiSeq 2500. To reduce PCR and sequencing biases, unique molecular identifiers were incorporated into the TCR beta cDNA libraries. Roughly 500,000 cDNA molecules were obtained for every 1 to 10 million input T cells, so each molecule roughly corresponded to one T cell. The patient libraries were prepared and sequenced with the same protocol used for the earlier healthy control dataset. Samples belonging to the same batch were prepared together, multiplexed and sequenced on a shared HiSeq lane. The original pipeline was this. Raw barcoded reads were processed with MIGEC, discarding single-read molecular identifier groups before consensus assembly and CDR3 extraction. Clonotype tables were post-analysed with VDJtools, and diversity was normalized by down-sampling all datasets to the smallest sample size. To correct batch-related cross-sample contamination, repertoire overlap clustering matched CDR3 amino acid sequences but not nucleotide sequences. The public reads were reanalyzed by TCRdb: fastp trimming at Q25, MiXCR alignment, in-frame beta chains only. Rows matching on CDR3 protein sequence are summarized as one entry with the most common DNA and genes. Here the V and J calls rest on TCRdb's processing, not on the authors' analysis. The sample contains roughly 400,000 distinct CDR3 sequences, over 30% of them found a single time. The top ten constitute 7.6% of the sample.

The receptor's source is a girl aged 2 to 9 with multiple sclerosis. The rearranged chain carries TRBV18 and TRBJ2-7; the D call is tentative, TRBD1 or TRBD2, as each matches 5 bases. The sample taken for sequencing was blood. The CDR3 has the sequence CASSPQTGTSYEQYF. The nucleotide sequence is TGTGCCAGCTCACCACAAACGGGGACCTCCTACGAGCAGTACTTC.